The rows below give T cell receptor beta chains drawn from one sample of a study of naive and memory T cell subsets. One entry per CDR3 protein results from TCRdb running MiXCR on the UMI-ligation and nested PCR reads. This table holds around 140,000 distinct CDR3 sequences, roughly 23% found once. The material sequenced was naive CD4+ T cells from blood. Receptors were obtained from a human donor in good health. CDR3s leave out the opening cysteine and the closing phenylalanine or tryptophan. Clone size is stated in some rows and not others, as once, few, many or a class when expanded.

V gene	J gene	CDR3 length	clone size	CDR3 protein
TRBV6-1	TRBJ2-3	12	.	ASSEVLGPDTQY
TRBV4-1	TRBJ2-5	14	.	ASSQSELDLDETQY
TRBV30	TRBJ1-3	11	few	AWSAGNGNTIY
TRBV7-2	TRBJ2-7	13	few	ASSPGTGPSYEQY
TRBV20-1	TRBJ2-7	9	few	SALGGNEQY
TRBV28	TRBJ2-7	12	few	ASSFGLGIYEQY
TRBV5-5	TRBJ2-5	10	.	ASSLVKETQY
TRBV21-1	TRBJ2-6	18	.	ASSKETTSGPFSGANVLT
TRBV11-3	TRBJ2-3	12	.	ASSPTGRADTQY
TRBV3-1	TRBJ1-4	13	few	ASSQGQGLLGKLF
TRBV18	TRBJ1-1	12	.	ASSPQSLSTEAF
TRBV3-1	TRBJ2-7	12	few	ASSPRQGVDEQY
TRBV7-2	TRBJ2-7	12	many	ASSLGRTGYEQY
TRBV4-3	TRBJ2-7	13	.	ASSQDLRGLGEQY
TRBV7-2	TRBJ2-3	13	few	ASSFFGGLTDTQY
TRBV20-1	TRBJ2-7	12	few	SATSGRTTYEQY
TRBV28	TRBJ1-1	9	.	ASSDLLRAF
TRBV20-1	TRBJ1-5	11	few	SARVDGNQPQH
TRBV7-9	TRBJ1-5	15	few	ASSTAPTGGSNQPQH
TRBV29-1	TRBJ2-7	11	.	SVGIRVRYEQY
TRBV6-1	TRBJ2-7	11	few	ASSEALPYEQY
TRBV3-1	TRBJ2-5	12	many	ASSPPTSAETQY
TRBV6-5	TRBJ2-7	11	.	ASSPPAGYEQY
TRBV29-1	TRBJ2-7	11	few	SVSPGLAYEQY
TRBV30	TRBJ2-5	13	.	AWSGRGKGQETQY
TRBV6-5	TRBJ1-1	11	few	ASSRDLGTEAF